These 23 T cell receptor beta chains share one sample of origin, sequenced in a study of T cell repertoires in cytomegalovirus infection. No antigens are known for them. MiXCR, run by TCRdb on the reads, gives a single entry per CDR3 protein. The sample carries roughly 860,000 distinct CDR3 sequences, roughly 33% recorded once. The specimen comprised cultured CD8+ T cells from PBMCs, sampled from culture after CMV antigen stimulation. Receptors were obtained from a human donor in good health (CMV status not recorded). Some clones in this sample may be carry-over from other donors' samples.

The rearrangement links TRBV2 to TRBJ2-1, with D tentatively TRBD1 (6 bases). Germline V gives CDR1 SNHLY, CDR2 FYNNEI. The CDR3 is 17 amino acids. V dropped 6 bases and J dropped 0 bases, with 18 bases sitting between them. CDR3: CASSLLVGTSSYNEQFF. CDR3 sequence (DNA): TGTGCCAGCAGCCTTTTGGTCGGGACAAGCTCCTACAATGAGCAGTTCTTC.

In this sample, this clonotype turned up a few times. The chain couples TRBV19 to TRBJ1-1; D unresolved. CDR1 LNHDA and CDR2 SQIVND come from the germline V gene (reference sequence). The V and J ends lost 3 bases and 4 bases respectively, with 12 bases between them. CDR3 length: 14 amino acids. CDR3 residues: CASSMGLHGTEAFF. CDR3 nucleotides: TGTGCCAGTAGTATGGGCCTCCATGGCACTGAAGCTTTCTTT.

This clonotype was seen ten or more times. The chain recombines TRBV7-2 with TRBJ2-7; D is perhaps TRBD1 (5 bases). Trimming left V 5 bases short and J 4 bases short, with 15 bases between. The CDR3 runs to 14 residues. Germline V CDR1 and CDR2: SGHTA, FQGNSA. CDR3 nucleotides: TGTGCCAGCAGCGCAAAGTGGGGCGCTTACGAGCAGTACTTC. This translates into CASSAKWGAYEQYF. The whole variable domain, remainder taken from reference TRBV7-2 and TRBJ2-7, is GAGVSQSPSNKVTEKGKDVELRCDPISGHTALYWYRQSLGQGLEFLIYFQGNSAPDKSGLPSDRFSAERTGGSVSTLTIQRTQQEDSAVYLCASSAKWGAYEQYFGPGTRLTVT.

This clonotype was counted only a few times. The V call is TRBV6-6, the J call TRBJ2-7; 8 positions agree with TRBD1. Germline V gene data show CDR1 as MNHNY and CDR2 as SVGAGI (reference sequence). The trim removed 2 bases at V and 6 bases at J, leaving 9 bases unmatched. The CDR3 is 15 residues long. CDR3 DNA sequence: TGTGCCAGCAGTTACCGCGACAGGGGCCCTGCCGAGCAGTACTTC. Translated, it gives CASSYRDRGPAEQYF.

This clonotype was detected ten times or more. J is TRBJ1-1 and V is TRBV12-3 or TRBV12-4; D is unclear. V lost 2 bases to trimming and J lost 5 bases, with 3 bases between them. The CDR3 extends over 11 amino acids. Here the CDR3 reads CASSLYTEAFF. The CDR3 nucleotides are TGTGCCAGCAGTTTATATACTGAAGCTTTCTTT.

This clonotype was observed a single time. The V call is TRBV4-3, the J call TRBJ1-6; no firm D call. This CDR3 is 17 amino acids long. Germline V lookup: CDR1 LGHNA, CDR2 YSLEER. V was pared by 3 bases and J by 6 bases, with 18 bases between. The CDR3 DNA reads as TGCGCCAGCAGCCAGCAGGCGACGGTTGTTCCTAATTCACCCCTCCACTTT. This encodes CASSQQATVVPNSPLHF.

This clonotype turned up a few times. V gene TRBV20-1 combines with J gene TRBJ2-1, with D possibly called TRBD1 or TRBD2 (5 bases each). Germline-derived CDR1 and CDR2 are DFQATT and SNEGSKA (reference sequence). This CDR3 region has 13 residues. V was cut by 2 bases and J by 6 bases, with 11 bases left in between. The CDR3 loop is CSARSRGFNEQFF. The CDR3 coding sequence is TGCAGTGCTAGATCCCGGGGCTTCAATGAGCAGTTCTTC.

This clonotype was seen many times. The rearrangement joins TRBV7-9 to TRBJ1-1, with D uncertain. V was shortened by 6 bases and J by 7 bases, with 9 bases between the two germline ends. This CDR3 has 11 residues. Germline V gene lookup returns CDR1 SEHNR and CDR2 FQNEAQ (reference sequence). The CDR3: CASRDGFEAFF. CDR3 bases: TGTGCCAGCAGGGACGGATTTGAAGCTTTCTTT.

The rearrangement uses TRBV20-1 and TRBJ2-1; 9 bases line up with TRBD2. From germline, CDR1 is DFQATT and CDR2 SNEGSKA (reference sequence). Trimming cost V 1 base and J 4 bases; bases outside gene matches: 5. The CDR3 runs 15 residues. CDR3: CSARGSGGSYNEQFF. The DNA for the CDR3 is TGCAGTGCTAGAGGGAGCGGGGGGAGTTACAATGAGCAGTTCTTC.

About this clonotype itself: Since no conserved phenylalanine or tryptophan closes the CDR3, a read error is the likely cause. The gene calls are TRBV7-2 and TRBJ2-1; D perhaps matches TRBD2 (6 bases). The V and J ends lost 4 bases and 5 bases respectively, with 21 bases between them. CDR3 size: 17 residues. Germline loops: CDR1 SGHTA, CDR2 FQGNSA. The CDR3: CASSYPPGLELNNEQFL. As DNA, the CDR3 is TGTGCCAGCAGCTACCCGCCGGGACTGGAGCTAAACAATGAGCAGTTCCTC.

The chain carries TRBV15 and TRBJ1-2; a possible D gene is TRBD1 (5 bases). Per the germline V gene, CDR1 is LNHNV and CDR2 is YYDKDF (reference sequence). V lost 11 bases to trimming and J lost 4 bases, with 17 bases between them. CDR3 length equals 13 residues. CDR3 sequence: CAAAGPTSYGYTF. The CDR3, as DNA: TGTGCCGCCGCGGGGCCCACTAGCTATGGCTACACCTTC.

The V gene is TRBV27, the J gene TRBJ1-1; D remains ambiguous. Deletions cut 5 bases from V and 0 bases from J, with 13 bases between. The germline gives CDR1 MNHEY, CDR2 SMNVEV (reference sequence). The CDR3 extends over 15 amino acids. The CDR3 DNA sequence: TGTGCCAGCAGTCCCCCCTATGGGGTGAACACTGAAGCTTTCTTT. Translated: CASSPPYGVNTEAFF.

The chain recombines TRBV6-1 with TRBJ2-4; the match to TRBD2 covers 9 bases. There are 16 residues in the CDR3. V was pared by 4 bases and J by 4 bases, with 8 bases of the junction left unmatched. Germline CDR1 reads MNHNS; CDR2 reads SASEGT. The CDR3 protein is CASSGGGGARKNIQYF. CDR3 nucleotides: TGTGCCAGCAGTGGGGGCGGGGGGGCCCGGAAAAACATTCAGTACTTC.

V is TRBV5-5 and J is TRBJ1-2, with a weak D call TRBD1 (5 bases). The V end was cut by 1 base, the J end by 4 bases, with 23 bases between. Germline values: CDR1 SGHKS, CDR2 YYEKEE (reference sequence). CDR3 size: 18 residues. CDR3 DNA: TGTGCCAGCAGCTTGAGGGGTCCCGGGGCCCCGGTTGGCTATGGCTACACCTTC. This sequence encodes CASSLRGPGAPVGYGYTF. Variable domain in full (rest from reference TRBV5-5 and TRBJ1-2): DAGVTQSPTHLIKTRGQQVTLRCSPISGHKSVSWYQQVLGQGPQFIFQYYEKEERGRGNFPDRFSARQFPNYSSELNVNALLLGDSALYLCASSLRGPGAPVGYGYTFGSGTRLTVV.

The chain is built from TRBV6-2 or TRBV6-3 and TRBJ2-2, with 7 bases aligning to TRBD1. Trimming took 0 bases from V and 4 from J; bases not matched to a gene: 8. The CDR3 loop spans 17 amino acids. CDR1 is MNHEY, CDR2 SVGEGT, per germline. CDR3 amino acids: CASSYSSEGAGTGELFF. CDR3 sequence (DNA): TGTGCCAGCAGTTACTCGAGCGAGGGGGCGGGCACCGGGGAGCTGTTTTTT.

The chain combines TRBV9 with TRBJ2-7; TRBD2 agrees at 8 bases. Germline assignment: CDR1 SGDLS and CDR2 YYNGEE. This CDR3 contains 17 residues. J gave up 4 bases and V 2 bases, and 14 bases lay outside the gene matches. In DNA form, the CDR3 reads TGTGCCAGCAGCGTGAGACCACGGGAGGGTGTGAGTTACGAGCAGTACGTC. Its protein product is CASSVRPREGVSYEQYV.

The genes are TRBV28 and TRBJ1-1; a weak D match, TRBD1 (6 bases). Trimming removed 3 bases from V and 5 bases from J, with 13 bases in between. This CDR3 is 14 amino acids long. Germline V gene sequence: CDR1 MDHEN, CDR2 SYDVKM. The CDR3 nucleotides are TGTGCCAGCAGTTTTCCGGGGGCGAGAACTGAAGCTTTCTTT. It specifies CASSFPGARTEAFF.

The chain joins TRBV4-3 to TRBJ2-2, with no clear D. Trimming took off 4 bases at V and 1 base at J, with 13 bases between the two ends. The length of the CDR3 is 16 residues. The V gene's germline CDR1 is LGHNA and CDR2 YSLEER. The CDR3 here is CASSLKGTMNTGELFF. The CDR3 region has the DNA TGCGCCAGCAGCCTAAAGGGAACCATGAACACCGGGGAGCTGTTTTTT.

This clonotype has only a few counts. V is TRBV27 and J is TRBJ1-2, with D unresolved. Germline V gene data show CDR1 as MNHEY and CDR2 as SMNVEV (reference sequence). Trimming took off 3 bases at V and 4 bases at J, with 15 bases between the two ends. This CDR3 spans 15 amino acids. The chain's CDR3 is CASSLSRVPIYGYTF. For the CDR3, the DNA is TGTGCCAGCAGTTTGAGCCGGGTTCCCATCTATGGCTACACCTTC.

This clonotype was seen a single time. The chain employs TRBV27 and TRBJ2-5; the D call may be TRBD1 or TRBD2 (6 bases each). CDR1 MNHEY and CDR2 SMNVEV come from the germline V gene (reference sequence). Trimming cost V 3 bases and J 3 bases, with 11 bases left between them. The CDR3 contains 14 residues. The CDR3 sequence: CASSFRGAKETQYF. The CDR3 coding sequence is TGTGCCAGCAGTTTTAGGGGGGCCAAAGAGACCCAGTACTTC.

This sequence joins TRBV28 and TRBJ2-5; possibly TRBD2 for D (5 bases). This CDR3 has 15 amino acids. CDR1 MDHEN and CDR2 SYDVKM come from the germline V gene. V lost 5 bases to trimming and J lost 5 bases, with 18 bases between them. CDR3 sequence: CASSTIYPSSETQYF. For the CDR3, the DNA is TGTGCCAGCAGTACAATTTACCCTAGCTCTGAGACCCAGTACTTC. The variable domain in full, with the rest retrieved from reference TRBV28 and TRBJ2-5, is DVKVTQSSRYLVKRTGEKVFLECVQDMDHENMFWYRQDPGLGLRLIYFSYDVKMKEKGDIPEGYSVSREKKERFSLILESASTNQTSMYLCASSTIYPSSETQYFGPGTRLLVL.

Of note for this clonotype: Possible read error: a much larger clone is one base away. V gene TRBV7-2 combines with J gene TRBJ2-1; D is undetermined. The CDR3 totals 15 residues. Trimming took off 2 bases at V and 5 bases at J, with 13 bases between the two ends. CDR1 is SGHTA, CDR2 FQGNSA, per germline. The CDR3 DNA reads TGTGCCAGCAGCTTAAAATCAGTATCCCACAATGAGCAGTTCTTC. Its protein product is CASSLKSVSHNEQFF. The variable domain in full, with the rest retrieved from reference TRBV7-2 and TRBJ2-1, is GAGVSQSPSNKVTEKGKDVELRCDPISGHTALYWYRQSLGQGLEFLIYFQGNSAPDKSGLPSDRFSAERTGGSVSTLTIQRTQQEDSAVYLCASSLKSVSHNEQFFGPGTRLTVL.

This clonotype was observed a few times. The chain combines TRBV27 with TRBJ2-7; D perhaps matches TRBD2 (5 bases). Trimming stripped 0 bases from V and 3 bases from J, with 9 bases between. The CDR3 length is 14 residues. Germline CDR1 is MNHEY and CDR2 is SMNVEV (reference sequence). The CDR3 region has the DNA TGTGCCAGCAGTTTATCCGGGGAGTTCTACGAGCAGTACTTC. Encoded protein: CASSLSGEFYEQYF.